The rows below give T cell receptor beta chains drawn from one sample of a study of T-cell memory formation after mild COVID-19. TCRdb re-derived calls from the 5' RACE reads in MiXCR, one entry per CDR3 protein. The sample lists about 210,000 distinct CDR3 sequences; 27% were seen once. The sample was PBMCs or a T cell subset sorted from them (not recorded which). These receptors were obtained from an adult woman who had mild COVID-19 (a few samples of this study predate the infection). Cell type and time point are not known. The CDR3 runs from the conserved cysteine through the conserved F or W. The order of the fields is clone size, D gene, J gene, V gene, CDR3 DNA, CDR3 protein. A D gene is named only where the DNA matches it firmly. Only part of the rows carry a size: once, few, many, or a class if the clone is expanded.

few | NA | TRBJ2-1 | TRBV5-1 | TGCGCCAGCACCCTCGATAGTGAGCAGTTCTTC | CASTLDSEQFF
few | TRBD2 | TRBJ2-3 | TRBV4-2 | TGTGCCAGCAGCCGACAGGGACTAGCGGCCAGCACAGATACGCAGTATTTT | CASSRQGLAASTDTQYF
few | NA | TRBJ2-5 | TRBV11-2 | TGTGCCAGCAGCTTAGGGAGGGTGGAGACCCAGTACTTC | CASSLGRVETQYF
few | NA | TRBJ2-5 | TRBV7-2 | TGTGCCAGCAGCTTCGGGTCGGTAGAGACCCAGTACTTC | CASSFGSVETQYF
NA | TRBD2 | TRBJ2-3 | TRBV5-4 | TGTGCCAGCAGCTCCCAGCGGGGGGGCCGAGATACGCAGTATTTT | CASSSQRGGRDTQYF
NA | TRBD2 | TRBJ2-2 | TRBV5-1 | TGCGCCAGCAGCCCCACAGCGGGAGCGAGGACCGGGGAGCTGTTTTTT | CASSPTAGARTGELFF
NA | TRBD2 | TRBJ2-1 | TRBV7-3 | TGTGCCAGCAGCTCGGGGGGAGTTAGTGAGCAGTTCTTC | CASSSGGVSEQFF
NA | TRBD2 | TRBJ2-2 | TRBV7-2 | TGTGCCAGCAGCCTAGTCCGACTAGCGGGAACCACCGGGGAGCTGTTTTTT | CASSLVRLAGTTGELFF
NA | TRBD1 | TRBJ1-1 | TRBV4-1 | TGCGCCAGCAGCCATCCCGAGACAGGGGTGAACACTGAAGCTTTCTTT | CASSHPETGVNTEAFF
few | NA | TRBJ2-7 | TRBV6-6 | TGTGCCAGCAGTTACGGCCCTAACTACGAGCAGTACTTC | CASSYGPNYEQYF
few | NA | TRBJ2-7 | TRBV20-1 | TGCAGTGCTAGCAAGGCGGAAGATTCCTACGAGCAGTACTTC | CSASKAEDSYEQYF
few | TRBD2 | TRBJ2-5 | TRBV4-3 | TGCGCCAGCAGCCAAGGGGTTAGCGGGAGGGAGACCCAGTACTTC | CASSQGVSGRETQYF
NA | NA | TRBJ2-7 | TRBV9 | TGTGCCAGCAGCCCCCTGGGTAGCGGCCCTTCCTACGAGCAGTACTTC | CASSPLGSGPSYEQYF
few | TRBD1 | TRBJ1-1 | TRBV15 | TGTGCCACCAGCAGCCCCCTTATCCAGGGGGTTACCACTGAAGCTTTCTTT | CATSSPLIQGVTTEAFF
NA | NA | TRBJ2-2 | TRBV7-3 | TGTGCCAGCAGCATGGGAGGAGGGGCTGGCGGGGAGCTGTTTTTT | CASSMGGGAGGELFF
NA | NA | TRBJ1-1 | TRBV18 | TGTGCCAGCTCACCAGCAGGCGACACTGAAGCTTTCTTT | CASSPAGDTEAFF
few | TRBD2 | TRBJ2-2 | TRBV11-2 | TGTGCCAGCAGCTTAGGGAGACTAGCGGGAGCTGACGGGGAGCTGTTTTTT | CASSLGRLAGADGELFF
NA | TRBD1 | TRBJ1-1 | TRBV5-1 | TGCGCCAGCAGCTTGTCCGACAGGGTAAACACTGAAGCTTTCTTT | CASSLSDRVNTEAFF
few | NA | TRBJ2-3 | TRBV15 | TGTGCCACCAGCAGGGGTCTCGAGGTGGGACGCACAGATACGCAGTATTTT | CATSRGLEVGRTDTQYF
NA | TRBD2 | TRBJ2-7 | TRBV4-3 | TGCGCCAGCAGCCAAGGACTAGCGGGAGGTGCCTACGAGCAGTACTTC | CASSQGLAGGAYEQYF
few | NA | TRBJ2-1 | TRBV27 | TGTGCCAGCAGTCCCCGGGTTAGTGAGGGGAATGAGCAGTTCTTC | CASSPRVSEGNEQFF
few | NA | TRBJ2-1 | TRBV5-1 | TGCGCCAGCAGCCGTGACAGGAATGAGCAGTTCTTC | CASSRDRNEQFF
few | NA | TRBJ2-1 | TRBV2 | TGTGCCAGCAGTCCGGGTAGAAATGAGCAGTTCTTC | CASSPGRNEQFF
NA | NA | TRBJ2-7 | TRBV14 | TGTGCCAGCAGCCAGGTCACTTACGAGCAGTACTTC | CASSQVTYEQYF
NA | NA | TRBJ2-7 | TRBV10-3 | TGTGCCATCAGTGTCCGGTCGGAGCAGTACTTC | CAISVRSEQYF
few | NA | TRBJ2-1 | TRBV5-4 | TGTGCCAGCAGGGAGCTTTCCGCCGCGGGGAATGAGCAGTTCTTC | CASRELSAAGNEQFF
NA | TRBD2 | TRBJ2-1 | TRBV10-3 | TGTGCCATCAGTGGGGCTAGCGGGAATACTTACAATGAGCAGTTCTTC | CAISGASGNTYNEQFF
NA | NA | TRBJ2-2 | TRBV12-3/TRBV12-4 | TGTGCCACGCCGCCGCCGACAGGCCTAAACACCGGGGAGCTGTTTTTT | CATPPPTGLNTGELFF
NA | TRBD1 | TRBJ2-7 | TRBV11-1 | TGTGCCAGCAGCTTAGGGGGACAGCGCTTCTACGAGCAGTACTTC | CASSLGGQRFYEQYF
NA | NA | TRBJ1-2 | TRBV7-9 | TGTGCCAGCAGCACCCCCGGGGCCTACTATGGCTACACCTTC | CASSTPGAYYGYTF
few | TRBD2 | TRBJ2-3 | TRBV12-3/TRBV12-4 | TGTGCCAGCAGCCCGATGGGGGGGACCACAGATACGCAGTATTTT | CASSPMGGTTDTQYF
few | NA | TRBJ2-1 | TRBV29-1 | TGCAGCGTTGGCTTGTATGAGCAGTTCTTC | CSVGLYEQFF
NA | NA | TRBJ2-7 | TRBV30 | TGTGCCTGGAGTGTTAGCGGTTGGCGCGAGCAGTACTTC | CAWSVSGWREQYF
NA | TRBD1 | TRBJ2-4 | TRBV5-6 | TGTGCCAGCAGCTTGGCGTCTGGACAGGGTCTAGCCAAAAACATTCAGTACTTC | CASSLASGQGLAKNIQYF
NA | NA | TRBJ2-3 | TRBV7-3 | TGTGCCAGCAGCTTAGGGCCGGGTGGTTCAGATACGCAGTATTTT | CASSLGPGGSDTQYF
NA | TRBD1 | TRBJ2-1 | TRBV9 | TGTGCCAGCAGCGTAGCTACAGGGGACAGGGGTTACAATGAGCAGTTCTTC | CASSVATGDRGYNEQFF
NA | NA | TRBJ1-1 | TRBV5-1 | TGCGCCAGCAGCTCCCAGGGGAACACTGAAGCTTTCTTT | CASSSQGNTEAFF
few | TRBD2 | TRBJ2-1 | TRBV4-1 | TGCGCCAGCAGCCAAGCCGGGCGGGGGGACGCAAATGAGCAGTTCTTC | CASSQAGRGDANEQFF
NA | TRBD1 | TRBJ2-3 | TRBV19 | TGTGCCAGTTGGGGTGGACAGGGTGGAGATACGCAGTATTTT | CASWGGQGGDTQYF
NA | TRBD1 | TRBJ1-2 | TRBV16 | TGTGCCAGCAGCCAAAATACAGGGGAGCATGGCTACACCTTC | CASSQNTGEHGYTF
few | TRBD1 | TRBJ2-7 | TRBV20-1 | TGCAGTGCCCTGGGACAGGGGTACGAGCAGTACTTC | CSALGQGYEQYF
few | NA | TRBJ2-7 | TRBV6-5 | TGTGCCAGCGGCGCTCGGGGCCCGTACGAGCAGTACTTC | CASGARGPYEQYF
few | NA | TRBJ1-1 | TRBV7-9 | TGTGCCAGCAGTTCCCCGAGGGGAAAGGCTGAAGCTTTCTTT | CASSSPRGKAEAFF
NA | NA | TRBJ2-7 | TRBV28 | TGTGCCAGCTGGCTTGAAGACCGCCGGGACGAGCAGTACTTC | CASWLEDRRDEQYF
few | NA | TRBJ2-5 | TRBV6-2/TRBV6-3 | TGTGCCAGCAGTTACTCGGATGCAGAGACCCAGTACTTC | CASSYSDAETQYF
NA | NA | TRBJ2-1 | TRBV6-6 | TGTGCCAGCAGTTACTCCCCAGTTATTGAGCAGTTCTTC | CASSYSPVIEQFF
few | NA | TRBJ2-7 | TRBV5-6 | TGTGCCAGCTTCAGGGTCTACGAGCAGTACTTC | CASFRVYEQYF
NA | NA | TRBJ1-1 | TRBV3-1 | TGTGCCAGCAGCCGGATGAGCACTGAAGCTTTCTTT | CASSRMSTEAFF
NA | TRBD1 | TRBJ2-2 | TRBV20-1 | TGCAGTGCTAGATTCCCCGCGGGGACAGGGAACACCGGGGAGCTGTTTTTT | CSARFPAGTGNTGELFF
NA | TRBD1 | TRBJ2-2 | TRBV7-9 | TGTGCCAGCAGCTTGACAGGGGACTACACCGGGGAGCTGTTTTTT | CASSLTGDYTGELFF
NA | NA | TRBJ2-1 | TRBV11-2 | TGTGCCAGCAGCCCCGATGGGGCAGTTCGATCTGATGAGCAGTTCTTC | CASSPDGAVRSDEQFF
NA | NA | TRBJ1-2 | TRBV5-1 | TGCGCCAGCAGCCAGGGACACCCTCTGATGGACTATGGCTACACCTTC | CASSQGHPLMDYGYTF
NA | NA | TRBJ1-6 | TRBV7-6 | TGTGCCAGCAGCCCCTCCCGGGACATATCCCTCCACTTT | CASSPSRDISLHF
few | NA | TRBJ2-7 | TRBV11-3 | TGTGCCAGCAGCGGGTGGGCGGCTGCCTACGAGCAGTACTTC | CASSGWAAAYEQYF